Listed below are T cell receptor beta chains from one sample, sequenced in a study of Graves' ophthalmopathy and Graves' hyperthyroidism. TCRdb re-analysed the multiplex PCR reads in MiXCR, keeping a single row per CDR3 protein. The sample has 580,000 or so distinct CDR3 sequences; about 40% are singletons. Sequences were obtained from peripheral blood or thyroid tissue (not recorded which). The receptors originated from an adult man with Graves' hyperthyroidism. Each CDR3 is given with its conserved first and last residue. The order of the fields is D gene, clone size, V gene, J gene, CDR3 protein, CDR3 DNA. The D gene is left open where the match is weak. For some rows the clone size is stated as once, few or many, or as a class when expanded; others skip it.

D gene: TRBD1
clone size: many
V gene: TRBV7-8
J gene: TRBJ1-5
CDR3 protein: CASSLAQGDQPQHF
CDR3 DNA: TGTGCCAGCAGCTTAGCTCAGGGGGATCAGCCCCAGCATTTT

D gene: .
clone size: many
V gene: TRBV11-2
J gene: TRBJ1-1
CDR3 protein: CASSQEGVPNTEAFF
CDR3 DNA: TGTGCCAGCAGCCAAGAAGGAGTCCCGAACACTGAAGCTTTCTTT

D gene: .
clone size: many
V gene: TRBV20-1
J gene: TRBJ1-1
CDR3 protein: CSARKGGGNTEAFF
CDR3 DNA: TGCAGTGCTAGAAAGGGGGGGGGGAACACTGAAGCTTTCTTT

D gene: TRBD1
clone size: few
V gene: TRBV12-3/TRBV12-4
J gene: TRBJ2-5
CDR3 protein: CASSLSVFGSEDRGLETQYF
CDR3 DNA: TGTGCCAGCAGTTTATCCGTCTTCGGGTCAGAGGACAGGGGGCTTGAGACCCAGTACTTC

D gene: TRBD1
clone size: many
V gene: TRBV7-2
J gene: TRBJ2-5
CDR3 protein: CASRQDRQETQYF
CDR3 DNA: TGTGCCAGCAGACAGGACAGGCAAGAGACCCAGTACTTC

D gene: .
clone size: many
V gene: TRBV5-8
J gene: TRBJ1-3
CDR3 protein: CASSSTGNTIYF
CDR3 DNA: TGTGCCAGCAGCTCGACAGGAAACACCATATATTTT

D gene: .
clone size: few
V gene: TRBV27
J gene: TRBJ2-5
CDR3 protein: CASSFEGTEETQYF
CDR3 DNA: TGTGCCAGCAGTTTCGAGGGTACGGAAGAGACCCAGTACTTC

D gene: .
clone size: .
V gene: TRBV10-3
J gene: TRBJ1-1
CDR3 protein: CAIRAGTEAFF
CDR3 DNA: TGTGCCATCAGGGCCGGGACTGAAGCTTTCTTT

D gene: .
clone size: few
V gene: TRBV28
J gene: TRBJ1-2
CDR3 protein: CASSIWTETTFYGYTF
CDR3 DNA: TGTGCCAGCAGTATATGGACAGAGACGACCTTCTATGGCTACACCTTC

D gene: TRBD1
clone size: many
V gene: TRBV19
J gene: TRBJ1-5
CDR3 protein: CASSRNGQDSNQPQHF
CDR3 DNA: TGTGCCAGTAGTAGAAACGGACAGGATAGCAATCAGCCCCAGCATTTT

D gene: .
clone size: many
V gene: TRBV7-9
J gene: TRBJ1-2
CDR3 protein: CASSPGTKYGYTF
CDR3 DNA: TGTGCCAGCAGCCCCGGGACAAAGTATGGCTACACCTTC

D gene: .
clone size: many
V gene: TRBV6-5
J gene: TRBJ2-5
CDR3 protein: CASSRDPIQETQYF
CDR3 DNA: TGTGCCAGCAGTAGGGACCCGATACAAGAGACCCAGTACTTC